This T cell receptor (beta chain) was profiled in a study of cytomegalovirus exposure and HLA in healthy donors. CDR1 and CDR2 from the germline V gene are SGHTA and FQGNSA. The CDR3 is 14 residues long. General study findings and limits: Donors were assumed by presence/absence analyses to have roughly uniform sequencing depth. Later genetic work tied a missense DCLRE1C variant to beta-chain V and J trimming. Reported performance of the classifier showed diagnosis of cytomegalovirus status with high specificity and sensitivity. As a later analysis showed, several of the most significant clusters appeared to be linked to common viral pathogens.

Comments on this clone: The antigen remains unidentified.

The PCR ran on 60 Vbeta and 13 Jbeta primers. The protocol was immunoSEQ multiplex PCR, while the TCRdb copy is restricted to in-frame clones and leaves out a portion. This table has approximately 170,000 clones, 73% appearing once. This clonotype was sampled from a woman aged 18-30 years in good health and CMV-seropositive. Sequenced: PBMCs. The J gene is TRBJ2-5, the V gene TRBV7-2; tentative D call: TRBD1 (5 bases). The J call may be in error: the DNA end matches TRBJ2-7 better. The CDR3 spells CASSPGQAIYEQYF. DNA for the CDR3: TGTGCCAGCAGCCCCGGACAAGCTATCTACGAGCAGTACTTC.